The rows below give T cell receptor beta chains drawn from one sample of a study of CD8+ T cells in alopecia areata. TCRdb's copy holds only in-frame clones and misses some; the assay was immunoSEQ multiplex PCR. The sample has some 110,000 clones, approximately 38% seen once; the top ten hold 3% to 3.5%. The specimen sequenced was CD4+ T cells sorted from blood. The receptor set was obtained from a human donor with alopecia areata. The CDR3 runs from the conserved cysteine through the conserved F or W. A D gene is named only where the DNA matches it firmly. Not all rows give a size; the values are once, few, many and, for expanded clones, a class.

d_gene: TRBD2
v_gene: TRBV29-1
abundance: NA
j_gene: TRBJ2-4
CDR3aa: CSVVLGGGNIQYF
CDR3nt: TGCAGCGTTGTTTTAGGCGGGGGGAACATTCAGTACTTC

d_gene: NA
v_gene: TRBV11-1
abundance: NA
j_gene: TRBJ2-6
CDR3aa: CASSLEGGAGANVLTF
CDR3nt: TGTGCCAGCAGCTTAGAGGGCGGGGCCGGGGCCAACGTCCTGACTTTC

d_gene: NA
v_gene: TRBV5-1
abundance: NA
j_gene: TRBJ2-1
CDR3aa: CASSSSPPSDEQFF
CDR3nt: TGCGCCAGCAGCTCCAGCCCTCCTAGCGATGAGCAGTTCTTC

d_gene: NA
v_gene: TRBV7-2
abundance: NA
j_gene: TRBJ2-5
CDR3aa: CASSLSSSQETQYF
CDR3nt: TGTGCCAGCAGCTTATCTTCCTCCCAAGAGACCCAGTACTTC

d_gene: NA
v_gene: TRBV10-3
abundance: NA
j_gene: TRBJ2-1
CDR3aa: CAISPLTGNNEQFF
CDR3nt: TGTGCCATCAGTCCCTTAACAGGAAACAATGAGCAGTTCTTC

d_gene: NA
v_gene: TRBV27
abundance: NA
j_gene: TRBJ2-5
CDR3aa: CASSLSRLDETQYF
CDR3nt: TGTGCCAGCAGTTTAAGCAGGCTGGACGAGACCCAGTACTTC

d_gene: NA
v_gene: TRBV29-1
abundance: NA
j_gene: TRBJ2-5
CDR3aa: CSVARTTQETQYF
CDR3nt: TGCAGCGTTGCCCGGACTACCCAAGAGACCCAGTACTTC

d_gene: NA
v_gene: TRBV5-4
abundance: NA
j_gene: TRBJ2-5
CDR3aa: CASRRAGVIQETQYF
CDR3nt: TGTGCCAGCCGACGGGCAGGGGTTATCCAAGAGACCCAGTACTTC

d_gene: NA
v_gene: TRBV27
abundance: few
j_gene: TRBJ2-3
CDR3aa: CASRQLSTDTQYF
CDR3nt: TGTGCCAGCCGCCAACTTAGCACAGATACGCAGTATTTT

d_gene: TRBD2
v_gene: TRBV29-1
abundance: NA
j_gene: TRBJ2-1
CDR3aa: CSVPASGSLGEQFF
CDR3nt: TGCAGCGTCCCGGCTAGCGGGAGCCTTGGTGAGCAGTTCTTC

d_gene: TRBD1
v_gene: TRBV28
abundance: NA
j_gene: TRBJ2-4
CDR3aa: CASSLPGTGTTNIQYF
CDR3nt: TGTGCCAGCAGTTTGCCCGGGACAGGGACGACGAACATTCAGTACTTC

d_gene: NA
v_gene: TRBV5-4
abundance: NA
j_gene: TRBJ2-3
CDR3aa: CASSSSSGSTDTQYF
CDR3nt: TGTGCCAGCAGCTCCTCAAGCGGGAGCACAGATACGCAGTATTTT

d_gene: TRBD1
v_gene: TRBV4-2
abundance: NA
j_gene: TRBJ1-2
CDR3aa: CASSQDMRPTGANYGYTF
CDR3nt: TGTGCCAGCAGCCAAGATATGAGGCCGACAGGGGCTAACTATGGCTACACCTTC

d_gene: TRBD2
v_gene: TRBV7-9
abundance: many
j_gene: TRBJ2-1
CDR3aa: CASSWRLAGSQSDEQFF
CDR3nt: TGTGCCAGCAGCTGGAGACTAGCGGGGTCTCAATCAGATGAGCAGTTCTTC

d_gene: NA
v_gene: TRBV7-2
abundance: few
j_gene: TRBJ2-7
CDR3aa: CASRGTVRGEQYF
CDR3nt: TGTGCCAGCAGAGGGACGGTACGAGGGGAGCAGTACTTC

d_gene: NA
v_gene: TRBV5-1
abundance: NA
j_gene: TRBJ2-5
CDR3aa: CASSLPEQETQYF
CDR3nt: TGCGCCAGCAGCTTACCAGAACAAGAGACCCAGTACTTC

d_gene: TRBD2
v_gene: TRBV29-1
abundance: few
j_gene: TRBJ2-1
CDR3aa: CSVMGTSGSSEQFF
CDR3nt: TGCAGCGTTATGGGGACTAGCGGGAGTAGTGAGCAGTTCTTC

d_gene: TRBD1
v_gene: TRBV2
abundance: NA
j_gene: TRBJ2-7
CDR3aa: CAANRDRAYEQYF
CDR3nt: TGTGCCGCCAACCGGGACAGGGCCTACGAGCAGTACTTC

d_gene: TRBD1
v_gene: TRBV29-1
abundance: NA
j_gene: TRBJ2-7
CDR3aa: CSARRTGGYEQYF
CDR3nt: TGCAGCGCACGAAGGACAGGGGGCTACGAGCAGTACTTC

d_gene: NA
v_gene: TRBV7-8
abundance: few
j_gene: TRBJ2-7
CDR3aa: CASSRVTNYEQYF
CDR3nt: TGTGCCAGCAGCAGGGTGACCAACTACGAGCAGTACTTC

d_gene: NA
v_gene: TRBV5-1
abundance: once
j_gene: TRBJ2-7
CDR3aa: CASSLGTEHDEQYF
CDR3nt: TGCGCCAGCAGCCTCGGGACGGAACACGACGAGCAGTACTTC

d_gene: NA
v_gene: TRBV30
abundance: NA
j_gene: TRBJ2-7
CDR3aa: CAWSGPRSSPYEQYF
CDR3nt: TGTGCCTGGAGTGGCCCCCGGTCCTCCCCATACGAGCAGTACTTC

d_gene: NA
v_gene: TRBV18
abundance: NA
j_gene: TRBJ2-7
CDR3aa: CASSPPSTGPYEQYF
CDR3nt: TGTGCCAGCTCACCGCCCTCGACCGGTCCCTACGAGCAGTACTTC

d_gene: NA
v_gene: TRBV29-1
abundance: NA
j_gene: TRBJ2-4
CDR3aa: CSVPAGLANIQYF
CDR3nt: TGCAGCGTCCCTGCGGGGCTCGCAAACATTCAGTACTTC

d_gene: NA
v_gene: TRBV5-1
abundance: NA
j_gene: TRBJ1-2
CDR3aa: CASSPEGRAYGYTF
CDR3nt: TGCGCCAGCAGCCCGGAAGGCAGGGCGTATGGCTACACCTTC

d_gene: NA
v_gene: TRBV7-2
abundance: few
j_gene: TRBJ2-3
CDR3aa: CASSRAGQTYTDTQYF
CDR3nt: TGTGCCAGCAGTCGAGCGGGACAGACCTACACAGATACGCAGTATTTT

d_gene: NA
v_gene: TRBV7-9
abundance: few
j_gene: TRBJ2-2
CDR3aa: CASSFRTTNTGELFF
CDR3nt: TGTGCCAGCAGCTTTCGGACTACGAACACCGGGGAGCTGTTTTTT